These T cell receptor beta chains were read from a single sample in a study of shared clonotypes between healthy human individuals. Profiled with immunoSEQ multiplex PCR; TCRdb holds only in-frame clones, not every one. The sample consists of fewer than 3 million clones, 85% to 95% of them appearing once. Sequenced: naive CD4+ T cells from PBMCs. These receptors originate from a man between 18 and 29 years old in good health. Some clones in this sample may be carry-over from other donors' samples. The CDR3 runs from the conserved cysteine through the conserved F or W. Fields, in order: J gene, V gene, clone size, D gene, CDR3 DNA, CDR3 protein. The D gene is left open where the match is weak. A clone size is listed for some rows: how often the clone was seen (once, few, many), or a class if it is expanded.

j_call: TRBJ1-5
v_call: TRBV5-4
clone_size: -
d_call: -
cdr3_nt: TGTGCCAGCAGCTTGGACCCTGGGAGCAATCAGCCCCAGCATTTT
cdr3_aa: CASSLDPGSNQPQHF

j_call: TRBJ2-2
v_call: TRBV11-3
clone_size: once
d_call: -
cdr3_nt: TGTGCCAGCAGCTGGGGGGACAAAGGCGGAGGGGAGCTGTTTTTT
cdr3_aa: CASSWGDKGGGELFF

j_call: TRBJ1-3
v_call: TRBV5-4
clone_size: -
d_call: TRBD1
cdr3_nt: TGTGCCAGCAGCATAAAGACAGGGGGCGCGGAAAACACCATATATTTT
cdr3_aa: CASSIKTGGAENTIYF

j_call: TRBJ1-2
v_call: TRBV5-5
clone_size: few
d_call: -
cdr3_nt: TGTGCCAGCAGCTTGGCGTTGGACAGACCTCCCTATGGCTACACCTTC
cdr3_aa: CASSLALDRPPYGYTF

j_call: TRBJ2-1
v_call: TRBV20-1
clone_size: -
d_call: -
cdr3_nt: TGCAGTGCTTCGGCCCACAATGAGCAGTTCTTC
cdr3_aa: CSASAHNEQFF

j_call: TRBJ1-5
v_call: TRBV5-5
clone_size: few
d_call: -
cdr3_nt: TGTGCCAGCAGCCCGACAGCTTATAGCAATCAGCCCCAGCATTTT
cdr3_aa: CASSPTAYSNQPQHF

j_call: TRBJ2-2
v_call: TRBV5-1
clone_size: -
d_call: -
cdr3_nt: TGCGCCAGCAGCTTGGCCATGGGGAGTGCCGGGGAGCTGTTTTTT
cdr3_aa: CASSLAMGSAGELFF

j_call: TRBJ2-4
v_call: TRBV4-2
clone_size: -
d_call: TRBD1
cdr3_nt: TGTGCCAGCAGCCAAGATGGGGCAGGGGGCCCCAAAAACATTCAGTACTTC
cdr3_aa: CASSQDGAGGPKNIQYF

j_call: TRBJ2-4
v_call: TRBV30
clone_size: -
d_call: -
cdr3_nt: TGTGCCTGGAGTGTACAGGGGGGGATAGCCAAAAACATTCAGTACTTC
cdr3_aa: CAWSVQGGIAKNIQYF

j_call: TRBJ1-2
v_call: TRBV28
clone_size: -
d_call: TRBD1
cdr3_nt: TGTGCCAGCAGTTTAGGCACAGGGGGCAATGGCTACACCTTC
cdr3_aa: CASSLGTGGNGYTF

j_call: TRBJ2-1
v_call: TRBV5-1
clone_size: -
d_call: -
cdr3_nt: TGCGCCAGCAGCTTGGAGGCGGCCGGGGGGCCCTACAATGAGCAGTTCTTC
cdr3_aa: CASSLEAAGGPYNEQFF

j_call: TRBJ2-2
v_call: TRBV27
clone_size: -
d_call: -
cdr3_nt: TGTGCCAGCAGTTTATTACTCCAGGGTTTCCCCGGGGAGCTGTTTTTT
cdr3_aa: CASSLLLQGFPGELFF

j_call: TRBJ1-5
v_call: TRBV10-1
clone_size: -
d_call: -
cdr3_nt: TGCGCCAGCAGTGATTCCCGGACAGAAGTTTGGCCCCAGCATTTT
cdr3_aa: CASSDSRTEVWPQHF

j_call: TRBJ1-2
v_call: TRBV5-1
clone_size: once
d_call: TRBD1
cdr3_nt: TGCGCCAGCAGCCCGACAGGGGGGGGTAACTATGGCTACACCTTC
cdr3_aa: CASSPTGGGNYGYTF

j_call: TRBJ1-3
v_call: TRBV5-1
clone_size: -
d_call: -
cdr3_nt: TGCGCCAGCAGCTTGGCCGGAACCCAGGAACGACGCTCTGGAAACACCATATATTTT
cdr3_aa: CASSLAGTQERRSGNTIYF

j_call: TRBJ2-5
v_call: TRBV4-3
clone_size: -
d_call: TRBD2
cdr3_nt: TGCGCCAGCAGCCAAGATACCTGGACTAGCGGGGAAGAGACCCAGTACTTC
cdr3_aa: CASSQDTWTSGEETQYF

j_call: TRBJ2-3
v_call: TRBV5-4
clone_size: -
d_call: TRBD1
cdr3_nt: TGTGCCAGCAGGTCCGGGACAGGGAGTACAGATACGCAGTATTTT
cdr3_aa: CASRSGTGSTDTQYF

j_call: TRBJ1-2
v_call: TRBV28
clone_size: -
d_call: -
cdr3_nt: TGTGCCAGCAGTTCTAGCCTTGGCTACACCTTC
cdr3_aa: CASSSSLGYTF

j_call: TRBJ2-7
v_call: TRBV20-1
clone_size: -
d_call: -
cdr3_nt: TGCAGTGCGGTAGCGGACTACGAGCAGTACTTC
cdr3_aa: CSAVADYEQYF

j_call: TRBJ2-1
v_call: TRBV7-8
clone_size: -
d_call: -
cdr3_nt: TGTGCCAGCAGCTTATTGGTGGGACGTGGGTACAATGAGCAGTTCTTC
cdr3_aa: CASSLLVGRGYNEQFF

j_call: TRBJ2-1
v_call: TRBV18
clone_size: -
d_call: TRBD2
cdr3_nt: TGTGCCAGCTCACCACCTCGCGGGAGGGTTTACTATGAGCAGTTCTTC
cdr3_aa: CASSPPRGRVYYEQFF

j_call: TRBJ1-5
v_call: TRBV2
clone_size: -
d_call: -
cdr3_nt: TGTGCCAGCAGGTCAGGGGAGAATCAGCCCCAGCATTTT
cdr3_aa: CASRSGENQPQHF

j_call: TRBJ2-5
v_call: TRBV11-2
clone_size: -
d_call: -
cdr3_nt: TGTGCCAGCAGCTTAAGTTTTGCGGGACGGACGGGAGAGACCCAGTACTTC
cdr3_aa: CASSLSFAGRTGETQYF

j_call: TRBJ1-1
v_call: TRBV30
clone_size: -
d_call: -
cdr3_nt: TGTGCCTGGAGTGTGCAGGGAGGGTCTGAAGCTTTCTTT
cdr3_aa: CAWSVQGGSEAFF

j_call: TRBJ2-1
v_call: TRBV14
clone_size: -
d_call: -
cdr3_nt: TGTGCCAGCAGCCAAGGGGACAGCGGGGAGTTCTTC
cdr3_aa: CASSQGDSGEFF

j_call: TRBJ1-1
v_call: TRBV7-9
clone_size: -
d_call: -
cdr3_nt: TGTGCCAGCAGCTGGAGCGGGAACACTGAAGCTTTCTTT
cdr3_aa: CASSWSGNTEAFF

j_call: TRBJ2-1
v_call: TRBV2
clone_size: -
d_call: -
cdr3_nt: TGTGCCGGGGGGATCAGGCGCGGAAGCTCCTACAATGAGCAGTTCTTC
cdr3_aa: CAGGIRRGSSYNEQFF

j_call: TRBJ1-1
v_call: TRBV7-8
clone_size: -
d_call: TRBD1
cdr3_nt: TGTGCCAGCAGCCGAGGGACAGGGAGGAGGACTGAAGCTTTCTTT
cdr3_aa: CASSRGTGRRTEAFF

j_call: TRBJ2-5
v_call: TRBV5-4
clone_size: -
d_call: TRBD1
cdr3_nt: TGTGCCAGCAGCTTAGGACAGGGGTTGCAGACCCAGTACTTC
cdr3_aa: CASSLGQGLQTQYF

j_call: TRBJ1-1
v_call: TRBV10-1
clone_size: -
d_call: -
cdr3_nt: TGCGCCAGCAGTGTGGCCCATGGGGCTGAAGCTTTCTTT
cdr3_aa: CASSVAHGAEAFF

j_call: TRBJ2-5
v_call: TRBV6-5
clone_size: -
d_call: -
cdr3_nt: TGTGCCAGCAGTTCCCAGGGGATGGCGACCCAGTACTTC
cdr3_aa: CASSSQGMATQYF

j_call: TRBJ1-3
v_call: TRBV28
clone_size: -
d_call: -
cdr3_nt: -
cdr3_aa: CASSSVLGAGNTIYF

j_call: TRBJ2-2
v_call: TRBV19
clone_size: -
d_call: TRBD2
cdr3_nt: TGTGCCAGTAGGTCCAGAGCGGGAGGGCCGAGCGGGGAGCTGTTTTTT
cdr3_aa: CASRSRAGGPSGELFF

j_call: TRBJ2-1
v_call: TRBV15
clone_size: -
d_call: -
cdr3_nt: TGTGCCACCAGCAGGGGGTTCTCGAGCTCCTACAATGAGCAGTTCTTC
cdr3_aa: CATSRGFSSSYNEQFF

j_call: TRBJ1-4
v_call: TRBV5-1
clone_size: -
d_call: -
cdr3_nt: TGCGCCAGCAGCTTCTATTTGCCAGGGGAAGATGAAAAACTGTTTTTT
cdr3_aa: CASSFYLPGEDEKLFF

j_call: TRBJ2-7
v_call: TRBV7-3
clone_size: -
d_call: -
cdr3_nt: TGTGCCAGCAGCTTAAGGCTAGATTATTCCGAGCAGTACTTC
cdr3_aa: CASSLRLDYSEQYF

j_call: TRBJ2-1
v_call: TRBV18
clone_size: -
d_call: -
cdr3_nt: TGTGCCAGCTCGCAACCGGCGGGCAGATATAACAATGAGCAGTTCTTC
cdr3_aa: CASSQPAGRYNNEQFF

j_call: TRBJ2-1
v_call: TRBV19
clone_size: -
d_call: TRBD2
cdr3_nt: TGTGCCAGTAGTATAGCCGGACTAGAGTCGGGGGTGCAGTTCTTC
cdr3_aa: CASSIAGLESGVQFF

j_call: TRBJ2-3
v_call: TRBV28
clone_size: once
d_call: -
cdr3_nt: TGTGCCAGCAGTTTGGAGACAGTCGAAGATACGCAGTATTTT
cdr3_aa: CASSLETVEDTQYF

j_call: TRBJ2-1
v_call: TRBV4-1
clone_size: -
d_call: -
cdr3_nt: TGCGCCAGCAGCCAAGGTTCCCAGTACAATGAGCAGTTCTTC
cdr3_aa: CASSQGSQYNEQFF

j_call: TRBJ2-3
v_call: TRBV5-1
clone_size: -
d_call: -
cdr3_nt: TGCGCCAGCAGCTTGGAACAGGGTAACACAGATACGCAGTATTTT
cdr3_aa: CASSLEQGNTDTQYF

j_call: TRBJ2-2
v_call: TRBV10-3
clone_size: -
d_call: -
cdr3_nt: TGTGCCATCAGTGAGATTAGGACATCCAACACCGGGGAGCTGTTTTTT
cdr3_aa: CAISEIRTSNTGELFF

j_call: TRBJ2-5
v_call: TRBV7-3
clone_size: once
d_call: -
cdr3_nt: TGTGCCAGCAGCCGGGCCGGACAGAACCAAGAGACCCAGTACTTC
cdr3_aa: CASSRAGQNQETQYF

j_call: TRBJ2-3
v_call: TRBV29-1
clone_size: -
d_call: -
cdr3_nt: TGCAGCGCCGGGGCATCCAGCATCCCAGATACGCAGTATTTT
cdr3_aa: CSAGASSIPDTQYF

j_call: TRBJ2-5
v_call: TRBV2
clone_size: -
d_call: -
cdr3_nt: TGTGCCAGCAGTGCCCTGACTGTCCAAGAGACCCAGTACTTC
cdr3_aa: CASSALTVQETQYF

j_call: TRBJ2-6
v_call: TRBV11-1
clone_size: once
d_call: -
cdr3_nt: TGTGCCAGCAGCTTAGTTACGGCGGGATATGGGGCCAACGTCCTGACTTTC
cdr3_aa: CASSLVTAGYGANVLTF

j_call: TRBJ1-5
v_call: TRBV15
clone_size: once
d_call: -
cdr3_nt: TGTGCCACCAGCAGAACGGGGGTTAGCAATCAGCCCCAGCATTTT
cdr3_aa: CATSRTGVSNQPQHF

j_call: TRBJ1-1
v_call: TRBV7-2
clone_size: -
d_call: -
cdr3_nt: TGTGCCAGCAGCTTAGAGAGGACGGGACTTAACACTGAAGCTTTCTTT
cdr3_aa: CASSLERTGLNTEAFF

j_call: TRBJ1-2
v_call: TRBV7-9
clone_size: once
d_call: -
cdr3_nt: TGTGCCAGCAGCAGGACAGTAGGAGACAGCTATGGCTACACCTTC
cdr3_aa: CASSRTVGDSYGYTF

j_call: TRBJ1-4
v_call: TRBV5-6
clone_size: -
d_call: -
cdr3_nt: TGTGCCAGCAGCTTGCTAGGGCGGGGAGGTGAAAAACTGTTTTTT
cdr3_aa: CASSLLGRGGEKLFF

j_call: TRBJ1-2
v_call: TRBV18
clone_size: -
d_call: -
cdr3_nt: TGTGCCAGCTCACCAGGACCGAACTATGGCTACACCTTC
cdr3_aa: CASSPGPNYGYTF

j_call: TRBJ2-1
v_call: TRBV7-3
clone_size: -
d_call: TRBD2
cdr3_nt: TGTGCCAGCAGCTCCATTAGGGCTAGCGGGAGGTACAATGAGCAGTTCTTC
cdr3_aa: CASSSIRASGRYNEQFF

j_call: TRBJ2-7
v_call: TRBV15
clone_size: -
d_call: -
cdr3_nt: TGTGCCACCAGCAGAGATCAGGGCCCTTTGAACGAGCAGTACTTC
cdr3_aa: CATSRDQGPLNEQYF

j_call: TRBJ2-3
v_call: TRBV10-3
clone_size: -
d_call: TRBD2
cdr3_nt: TGTGCCATCAGTGAGGGGCTAGCGGGGTTACCCACAGATACGCAGTATTTT
cdr3_aa: CAISEGLAGLPTDTQYF

j_call: TRBJ1-1
v_call: TRBV15
clone_size: -
d_call: -
cdr3_nt: TGTGCCACCAGCCCCCAAGTGGGGTTAAGGATGAACACTGAAGCTTTCTTT
cdr3_aa: CATSPQVGLRMNTEAFF

j_call: TRBJ1-1
v_call: TRBV5-1
clone_size: -
d_call: -
cdr3_nt: TGCGCCAGCAGCTTGGAGGCAGCGGTCATGAACACTGAAGCTTTCTTT
cdr3_aa: CASSLEAAVMNTEAFF

j_call: TRBJ2-7
v_call: TRBV18
clone_size: -
d_call: -
cdr3_nt: TGTGCCAGCTCACCACTAATGGGCTACGAGCAGTACTTC
cdr3_aa: CASSPLMGYEQYF